The rows below give T cell receptor beta chains drawn from one sample of a study of cytomegalovirus exposure and HLA in healthy donors. TCRdb's copy holds only in-frame clones and misses some; the assay was immunoSEQ multiplex PCR. The sample lists 100,000 to 150,000 clones; more than 95% were seen once. Sample: PBMCs. These receptors all stem from a man younger than 35 in good health and CMV-seronegative. CDR3s leave out the opening cysteine and the closing phenylalanine or tryptophan.

>TRBJ2-7|TRBV7-8
ASRADRIPYEQY
>TRBJ2-1|TRBV7-2
ASSKAIFGEQF
>TRBJ1-1|TRBV7-2
ASSLAAGGAYTEAF
>TRBJ1-2|TRBV5-1
ASSLGQGTDGYT
>TRBJ1-5|TRBV28
ASSSNSRYSNQPQH
>TRBJ2-1|TRBV6-5
ASSHGGLAGNEQF
>TRBJ2-7|TRBV5-4
ASSLGREGSYEQY
>TRBJ1-1|TRBV6-1
ATVVPGESEAF
>TRBJ2-7|TRBV7-3
ASSSTGGDEQY
>TRBJ1-4|TRBV25-1
ASSDRRTNEKLF
>TRBJ2-7|TRBV11-3
ASSPSSGTYEQY
>TRBJ2-5|TRBV15
ATSRGGLAWETQY
>TRBJ2-1|TRBV28
ASRPSPGSSYNEQF
>TRBJ1-3|TRBV7-9
ASREGSGNTIY
>TRBJ2-5|TRBV30
AWSKTGLETQY
>TRBJ1-2|TRBV13
ASSLSHGTASIYT
>TRBJ2-7|TRBV13
ASSKRPGHPY
>TRBJ2-7|TRBV7-3
ASSLGRERDEQY
>TRBJ2-1|TRBV5-1
ASSLGAKDYNEQF
>TRBJ2-3|TRBV28
ASSSDLAGGRDTQY
>TRBJ1-1|TRBV6-1
ASRIDRDTEAF
>TRBJ2-1|TRBV19
ASSGRAGAGTPEQF
>TRBJ2-1|TRBV19
ASTALAGAGNEQF
>TRBJ1-5|TRBV29-1
SVGGAGSQPQH
>TRBJ2-7|TRBV5-4
ASSSLAGNYYEQY
>TRBJ2-7|TRBV27
ASSLWGGTYEQY
>TRBJ2-1|TRBV2
ASSDTGQCCEQF
>TRBJ1-2|TRBV30
AWSVGANYGYT
>TRBJ2-3|TRBV25-1
ASSADRSTDTQY
>TRBJ2-1|TRBV28
ASSFLRSVGSYNEQF
>TRBJ2-6|TRBV2
ASSGPTSSGANVLT
>TRBJ1-5|TRBV19
ASSVQGNQPQH
>TRBJ2-1|TRBV7-6
ASSLEQGTYNEQF
>TRBJ2-3|TRBV18
ASSPASAGGTDTQY
>TRBJ1-3|TRBV5-1
ASSFGDSGNTIY